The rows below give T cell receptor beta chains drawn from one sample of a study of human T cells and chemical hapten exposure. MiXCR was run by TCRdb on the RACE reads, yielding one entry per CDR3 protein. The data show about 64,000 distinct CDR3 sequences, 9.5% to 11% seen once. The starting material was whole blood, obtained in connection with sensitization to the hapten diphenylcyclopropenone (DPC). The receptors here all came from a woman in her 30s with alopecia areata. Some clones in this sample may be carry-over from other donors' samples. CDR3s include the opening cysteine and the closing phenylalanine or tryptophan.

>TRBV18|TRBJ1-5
CASSTSIPGAQPQHF
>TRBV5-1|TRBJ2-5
CASSLEDPRETQYF
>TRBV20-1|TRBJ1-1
CSARSNTEAFF
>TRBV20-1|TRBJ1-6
CSASPPVGPLVYNSPLHF
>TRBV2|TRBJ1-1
CASSLPGGRGAFF
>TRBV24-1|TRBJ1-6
CATRDRDNGGDSPLHF
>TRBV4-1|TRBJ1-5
CASSQDSSQPQHF
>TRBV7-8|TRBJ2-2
CASSLGQGRPTGELFF
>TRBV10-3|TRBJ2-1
CAISERSSGLYNEQFF
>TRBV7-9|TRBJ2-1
CASSLGIDSSYNEQFF
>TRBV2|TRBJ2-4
CASSPGGAPLAYF
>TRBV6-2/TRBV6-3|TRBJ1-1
CASREAGEAFF
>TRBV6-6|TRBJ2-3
CASKTLAGGRDTQYF
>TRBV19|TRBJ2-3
CASSIRGRGLAANTDTQYF
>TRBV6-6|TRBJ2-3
CASSIRDNTQYF
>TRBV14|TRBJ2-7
CASSHGTGTGEQYF